Below are 21 T cell receptor beta chains sequenced from a single sample in a study of early T cells in non-severe SARS-CoV-2 infection. TCRdb recomputed calls from the 5' RACE reads with MiXCR, one row per CDR3 protein. The top ten clones hold roughly 16% of a sample with about 70,000 distinct CDR3 sequences, 10% of them seen once. This material consisted of whole blood, taken at baseline. The receptors were sampled from an adult who was a healthcare worker with PCR-confirmed SARS-CoV-2 infection or an uninfected control (not recorded which).

This clonotype was seen a single time. This chain joins TRBV28 and TRBJ2-7; 7 positions agree with TRBD1. The ends lost 4 bases at V and 4 bases at J; junction bases unmatched: 4. Germline V gives CDR1 MDHEN, CDR2 SYDVKM. This CDR3 comprises 13 residues. CDR3 in amino acids: CASSSGTEYEQYF. The CDR3 DNA sequence: TGTGCCAGCAGTTCTGGGACAGAGTACGAGCAGTACTTC.

This clonotype was picked up many times. The gene calls are TRBV4-2 and TRBJ2-7; D ambiguous. The CDR3 is 11 amino acids. Trimming cost V 4 bases and J 5 bases, with 6 bases left between them. CDR1 LGHNA and CDR2 YNFKEQ come from the germline V gene. In nucleotides, the CDR3 is TGTGCCAGCAGCCGTGGGAACGAGCAGTACTTC. This codes for CASSRGNEQYF.

This clonotype has only a few counts. The rearrangement joins TRBV7-9 to TRBJ2-3; 7 bases map to TRBD2. The trim removed 7 bases at V and 2 bases at J, leaving 3 bases unmatched. The CDR3 is 13 residues long. Germline CDR1 and CDR2: SEHNR and FQNEAQ (reference sequence). The CDR3 loop is CASTGTTTDTQYF. The CDR3 coding sequence is TGTGCCAGCACAGGGACTACCACAGATACGCAGTATTTT.

Only a few counts were recorded for this clonotype. The genes are TRBV28 and TRBJ2-7; TRBD2 aligns across 13 bases. Germline V lookup: CDR1 MDHEN, CDR2 SYDVKM. The CDR3 consists of 16 residues. Losses at the gene ends were 3 bases for V and 2 bases for J; bases not matched to a gene: 4. The CDR3 DNA sequence: TGTGCCAGCAGTTTGACTAGCGGGGGGCCCGCCTACGAGCAGTACTTC. Its protein product is CASSLTSGGPAYEQYF.

The sample holds a few counts of this clonotype. The V gene is TRBV19, the J gene TRBJ2-7; 9 bases are shared with TRBD1. Looked up from germline, CDR1 is LNHDA and CDR2 is SQIVND (reference sequence). This CDR3 has 14 amino acids. V lost 6 bases to trimming and J lost 5 bases; unmatched junction nucleotides: 8. The CDR3 coding sequence is TGTGCCAGTAGCCAGACAGGGGGACGCCACGAGCAGTACTTC. Residues: CASSQTGGRHEQYF.

This clonotype appeared many times. This chain connects TRBV10-2 to TRBJ2-1; D unclear. This CDR3 is 11 amino acids long. Germline CDR1 reads WSHSY; CDR2 reads SAAADI. The V end lost 4 bases, the J end lost 10 bases, and 8 bases lay between the germline ends. This CDR3 is CASSVRSEQFF. CDR3 in DNA: TGCGCCAGCAGTGTCAGGAGCGAGCAGTTCTTC.

This clonotype occurred a few times. The genes are TRBV21-1 and TRBJ1-5. TRBV21-1 is a known pseudogene. This CDR3 contains 13 residues. CDR3 bases: TGTGCCAGCAGCAAAGGCCAGGTTTGGCCCCAGCATTTT. Amino acid sequence: CASSKGQVWPQHF.

This clonotype was seen a handful of times. This chain connects TRBV20-1 to TRBJ2-1; the match to TRBD2 covers 13 bases. This CDR3 region has 14 residues. CDR1 DFQATT and CDR2 SNEGSKA come from the germline V gene (reference sequence). The V gene end was trimmed by 5 bases and the J gene end by 6 bases; junction bases not matched to a gene: 4. The DNA for the CDR3 is TGCAGTGCTCACGGACTAGCGGGAGTCAATGAGCAGTTCTTC. This gives the protein CSAHGLAGVNEQFF.

This clonotype showed up many times. The rearrangement joins TRBV6-1 to TRBJ2-7; a possible D gene is TRBD2 (5 bases). The V end was cut by 5 bases, the J end by 4 bases, with 12 bases between. This CDR3 spans 13 amino acids. Per the germline V gene, CDR1 is MNHNS and CDR2 is SASEGT. The CDR3 sequence: CASSNRRDYEQYF. The CDR3 bases are TGTGCCAGCAGTAACCGACGGGATTACGAGCAGTACTTC.

The chain couples TRBV15 to TRBJ2-7; D ambiguous. Germline V gene sequence: CDR1 LNHNV, CDR2 YYDKDF (reference sequence). V lost 3 bases and J 4 bases, leaving 16 bases between the germline ends. This CDR3 comprises 15 residues. The CDR3 region has the DNA TGTGCCACCAGCAGGTATCTAGGCGTCGATTACGAGCAGTACTTC. Its translation: CATSRYLGVDYEQYF.

This clonotype showed up just a few times. The V and J genes are TRBV7-2 and TRBJ2-5; D remains unclear. The V gene's germline CDR1 is SGHTA and CDR2 FQGNSA. Trimming shortened V by 5 bases and J by 5 bases, and 12 bases separated the two germline ends. This CDR3 has 13 amino acids. The CDR3 DNA follows: TGTGCCAGCAGCGCATCTCATGGGGAGACCCAGTACTTC. It translates to CASSASHGETQYF.

Note on this clonotype: A much larger clone sits a single nucleotide away, making a read error possible. The V and J genes are TRBV6-5 and TRBJ1-6; D is unclear. V lost 4 bases and J 9 bases, leaving 13 bases between the germline ends. Per the germline V gene, CDR1 is MNHEY and CDR2 is SVGAGI. This CDR3 is 14 amino acids long. The CDR3 DNA follows: TGTGCCAGCAGTTCGAGTGGGGTGTTTTCACCCCTCCACTTT. It specifies CASSSSGVFSPLHF.

The chain has TRBV6-4 and TRBJ2-2, with 8 bases that match TRBD2. The CDR3 contains 15 residues. The V and J ends lost 6 bases and 5 bases, in that order; junction bases with no gene match: 8. Germline CDR1 and CDR2: MRHNA and SNTAGT. CDR3 loop: CASSVSGSLTGELFF. CDR3 sequence (DNA): TGTGCCAGCAGCGTAAGCGGGAGTCTTACCGGGGAGCTGTTTTTT.

V usage is TRBV7-9 and J usage is TRBJ2-1; 7 bases line up with TRBD2. This CDR3 spans 14 amino acids. The junction had 4 bases not matched to a gene; V was cut back by 2 bases and J by 6 bases. Germline CDR1 reads SEHNR; CDR2 reads FQNEAQ (reference sequence). The CDR3 sequence: CASSLSASGNEQFF. In DNA form, the CDR3 reads TGTGCCAGCAGCTTATCGGCTAGCGGCAATGAGCAGTTCTTC.

The CDR3 nucleotides read TGTGCCAGCAGACAGACAGGGGGGCACGAGCAGTACTTC. Encoded protein: CASRQTGGHEQYF. J is TRBJ2-7 and V is TRBV7-9; 9 bases match TRBD1. This CDR3 is built from 13 residues. V dropped 6 bases and J dropped 5; count of bases not matched to a gene: 5. Germline lookup yields CDR1 SEHNR and CDR2 FQNEAQ (reference sequence).

V and J are TRBV7-2 and TRBJ1-2, with 9 bases that match TRBD1. The junction had 9 bases not matched to a gene; V was cut back by 5 bases and J by 8 bases. The CDR3 is made up of 14 amino acids. CDR1 and CDR2 from the germline V gene are SGHTA and FQGNSA. For the CDR3, the DNA is TGTGCCAGCAGCCCTACACAGGGGGCGTTCGGCTACACCTTC. Translation: CASSPTQGAFGYTF. The full variable domain, in which reference TRBV7-2 and TRBJ1-2 provide the parts outside the CDR3, is GAGVSQSPSNKVTEKGKDVELRCDPISGHTALYWYRQSLGQGLEFLIYFQGNSAPDKSGLPSDRFSAERTGGSVSTLTIQRTQQEDSAVYLCASSPTQGAFGYTFGSGTRLTVV.

This clonotype was recorded a few times. V is TRBV5-6 and J is TRBJ1-6; D call uncertain. From germline, CDR1 is SGHDT and CDR2 YYEEEE. There are 19 residues in the CDR3. The V and J ends lost 4 bases and 0 bases respectively, with 20 bases between them. The chain's CDR3 is CASSLNPTAMSSYNSPLHF. CDR3 in DNA: TGTGCCAGCAGCCTTAACCCGACGGCGATGAGCTCCTATAATTCACCCCTCCACTTT.

This clonotype was recorded a few times. V is TRBV20-1 and J is TRBJ2-2; 9 nucleotides line up with TRBD2. The junction had 14 bases not matched to a gene; V was cut back by 3 bases and J by 6 bases. CDR1 DFQATT and CDR2 SNEGSKA come from the germline V gene (reference sequence). This CDR3 contains 17 residues. The DNA of the CDR3 is TGCAGTGCTAGGGGTAGCGGGAGATTGTCGGCCCCCGGGGAGCTGTTTTTT. The encoded protein is CSARGSGRLSAPGELFF.

The V and J genes are TRBV7-2 and TRBJ2-5, with TRBD2 as a possible D gene (7 bases). V was cut by 4 bases and J by 4 bases, with 16 bases left in between. This CDR3 contains 15 residues. CDR1 and CDR2 (germline): SGHTA, FQGNSA. The CDR3 region has the DNA TGTGCCAGCAGCTCCTTCTACAGGGAGGGAGAGACCCAGTACTTC. It yields the protein CASSSFYREGETQYF.

This clonotype came up many times. J is TRBJ2-4 and V is TRBV24-1; D gene ambiguous. V dropped 9 bases and J dropped 4 bases, with 12 bases sitting between them. The germline V gene encodes CDR1 KGHDR and CDR2 SFDVKD. There are 13 residues in the CDR3. The CDR3 loop reads CATGSGEKNIQYF. In nucleotides, the CDR3 is TGTGCCACCGGTTCAGGAGAGAAAAACATTCAGTACTTC.

This clonotype was counted only a few times. The chain links TRBV11-2 to TRBJ1-1, with D tentatively TRBD1 (5 bases). CDR3 size: 12 residues. Germline CDR1 and CDR2: SGHAT and FQNNGV. V lost 5 bases and J 9 bases, leaving 13 bases between the germline ends. CDR3 bases: TGTGCCAGCAGCGAAACCGGGACGAAAGCTTTCTTT. Translating gives CASSETGTKAFF.